Below, 9 T cell receptor beta chains from the same sample are listed, as sequenced in a study of blood T cell repertoires in COVID-19 (dated by TCRdb to about 2020). The method behind the library was the immunoSEQ multiplex PCR assay. The table was pulled from immuneACCESS by TCRdb, which kept in-frame rearrangements only. Such tables lose some clones; where checked, under half of the loss comes from unresolved V genes, and the rest has no known cause. The sample includes about 98,000 clones, with more than 70% observed a single time. The ten largest clones capture approximately 25% of the sample. The sequencing sample was made of peripheral blood. The receptors shown here come from a man between 65 and 85 years old with acute or convalescent COVID-19.

This clone was counted between two and nine times. The junction shows a germline mismatch at one end, possibly a read error. This chain links TRBV7-7 with TRBJ2-1, with 14 bases aligning to TRBD2. CDR3 length: 15 residues. In germline, CDR1 is SSHAT, CDR2 FNYEAQ (reference sequence). CDR3 sequence: CASSLGLAGGGEQFF. In DNA form, the CDR3 reads TGTGCTAGCAGCCTCGGACTAGCGGGAGGAGGAGAGCAGTTCTTC.

This chain links TRBV27 with TRBJ1-1, with D unclear. The length of the CDR3 is 13 residues. Germline lookup yields CDR1 MNHEY and CDR2 SMNVEV (reference sequence). Trimming stripped 4 bases from V and 6 bases from J, with 12 bases between. CDR3 nucleotides: TGTGCCAGCAGTTCTCAGCCCCGGGCTGAAGCTTTCTTT. Amino acids: CASSSQPRAEAFF.

The J gene is TRBJ2-1, the V gene TRBV5-6; TRBD2 aligns across 10 bases. Germline CDR1 reads SGHDT; CDR2 reads YYEEEE. Trimming took 1 base from V and 1 from J; bases not matched to a gene: 2. The CDR3 covers 16 residues. In DNA, the CDR3 is TGTGCCAGCAGCTTGATACTAGCGGGGTCCTACAATGAGCAGTTCTTC. Translating gives CASSLILAGSYNEQFF.

This sequence joins TRBV10-3 and TRBJ1-6, with 9 bases that match TRBD1. With 6 bases clipped from V and 7 bases from J, the junction kept 7 bases outside the gene matches. This CDR3 is built from 15 residues. Per the germline V gene, CDR1 is ENHRY and CDR2 is SYGVKD. As DNA, the CDR3 is TGTGCCATCAGCGCTCCCGGGACAGGGAATTCACCCCTCCACTTT. Translated: CAISAPGTGNSPLHF.

J is TRBJ2-2 and V is TRBV2; 8 nucleotides agree with TRBD2. Germline-derived CDR1 and CDR2 are SNHLY and FYNNEI. Germline trimming cut 9 bases from V and 5 bases from J; bases unmatched to any gene: 11. The CDR3 is 15 amino acids. In DNA form, the CDR3 reads TGTGCCAGATCCCTTTATAGCGGGAAAACCGGGGAGCTGTTTTTT. Its translation is CARSLYSGKTGELFF. The full variable domain, in which reference TRBV2 and TRBJ2-2 provide the parts outside the CDR3, is EPEVTQTPSHQVTQMGQEVILRCVPISNHLYFYWYRQILGQKVEFLVSFYNNEISEKSEIFDDQFSVERPDGSNFTLKIRSTKLEDSAMYFCARSLYSGKTGELFFGEGSRLTVL.

The gene calls are TRBV6-5 and TRBJ2-3, with D unresolved. The CDR3 sequence is 16 residues long. Germline V gene lookup returns CDR1 MNHEY and CDR2 SVGAGI. V was pared by 4 bases and J by 0 bases, with 14 bases between. Here the CDR3 reads CASSSPHDTSTDTQYF. CDR3 bases: TGTGCCAGCAGTTCCCCCCATGACACTAGCACAGATACGCAGTATTTT.

Regarding this clone: At one end, the junction sequence differs from germline, possibly due to a read error. The J gene is TRBJ2-1, the V gene TRBV6-5; 8 bases are a match to TRBD2. The CDR3 is made up of 15 amino acids. Per germline, CDR1 MNHEY and CDR2 SVGAGI. CDR3: CASSSGVAGFLRVIF. CDR3 coding DNA: TGTGCCAGCAGCTCCGGGGTAGCGGGGTTTCTTAGGGTGATCTTC.

The chain couples TRBV9 to TRBJ2-1, with TRBD2 matching over 10 bases. The CDR3 consists of 16 residues. The germline V gene has CDR1 SGDLS and CDR2 YYNGEE. V trimming: 3 bases; J trimming: 4 bases; junction bases outside the gene matches: 7. CDR3 sequence reads: CASSGSGRGDYNEQFF. As DNA, the CDR3 is TGTGCCAGCAGCGGGAGCGGGAGGGGCGATTACAATGAGCAGTTCTTC.

The chain uses TRBV30 and TRBJ1-1; TRBD1 might be the D (5 bases). The CDR3 extends over 12 amino acids. V lost 6 bases, J lost 4 bases, and 12 bases lay in between. CDR1 is GTSNPN, CDR2 SVGIG, per germline (reference sequence). CDR3 amino acids: CACGAGFTEAFF. The CDR3 DNA is TGTGCCTGTGGTGCAGGGTTCACTGAAGCTTTCTTT.